Sequencing of this T cell receptor (beta chain) was carried out in a study of blood T cell repertoires in COVID-19. As for the study in general: Acute and convalescent COVID-19 samples came from the United States, Italy and Spain. Sample material is recorded as cDNA or gDNA derived from T cells, B-cell-depleted T cells, or PBMCs.

Per the authors' pipeline: Researchers report that nucleated cell counts were estimated from reference gene primer amplification. Clones were sequenced by immunoSEQ multiplex PCR, and TCRdb holds only the in-frame ones, with some missing. V and J calls and clone size come straight from that table; D and trimming were deduced from the DNA. Altogether fewer than 250,000 clones are present, more than 80% being singletons, with the ten largest covering approximately 1.8%. Trimming at V came to 4 bases and at J to 3 bases, leaving 1 base not matched to a gene. This CDR3 region has 13 residues. Germline V gene lookup returns CDR1 SEHNR and CDR2 FQNEAQ (reference sequence). About this clone itself: Additional DNA sequences in this sample encode the identical CDR3.

Cohorts were determined from participant-reported clinical history. The rearrangement joins TRBV7-9 to TRBJ1-1, with TRBD1 identical over 8 bases. This receptor was identified in a man aged 55 to 70 who had recovered from COVID-19. The sequencing sample was made of PBMCs or T cells enriched from blood (not recorded which). This CDR3 reads CASSSGQDTEAFF. CDR3 sequence (DNA): TGTGCCAGCAGCTCGGGACAGGACACTGAAGCTTTCTTT.